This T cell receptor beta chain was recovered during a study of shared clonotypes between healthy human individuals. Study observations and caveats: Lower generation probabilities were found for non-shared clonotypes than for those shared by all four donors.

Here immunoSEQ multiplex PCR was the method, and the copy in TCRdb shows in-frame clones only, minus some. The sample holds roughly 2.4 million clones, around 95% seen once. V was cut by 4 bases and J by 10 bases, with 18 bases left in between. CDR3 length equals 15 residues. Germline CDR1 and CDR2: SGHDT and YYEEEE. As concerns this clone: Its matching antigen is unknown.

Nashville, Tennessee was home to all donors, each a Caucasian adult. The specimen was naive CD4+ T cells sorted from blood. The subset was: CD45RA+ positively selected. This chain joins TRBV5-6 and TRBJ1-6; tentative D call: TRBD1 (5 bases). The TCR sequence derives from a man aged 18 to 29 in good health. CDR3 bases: TGTGCCAGCAGCCCGGAACGGGGCGTTGGCTCACCCCTCCACTTT. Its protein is CASSPERGVGSPLHF.